This is a list of T cell receptor beta chains from one sample in a study of PD-1 blockade in classical Hodgkin lymphoma. The assay was immunoSEQ multiplex PCR, and TCRdb's table has in-frame clones only and misses some. The sample includes some 90,000 clones, about nine tenths seen only once; the top ten take about 2.7%. The specimen was peripheral blood mononuclear cells (PBMCs), collected before the second cycle of nivolumab. All receptors come from a human donor with classical Hodgkin lymphoma. CDR3s include the opening cysteine and the closing phenylalanine or tryptophan. Fields, in order: D gene, clone size, V gene, J gene, CDR3 protein, CDR3 DNA. The D gene is left open where the match is weak. Size is omitted from some rows. Given values are once, few, many or a class for expanded clones.

>NA|NA|TRBV5-1|TRBJ2-6
CASSLAKSGANVLTF
TGCGCCAGCAGCTTGGCGAAGTCTGGGGCCAACGTCCTGACTTTC
>NA|NA|TRBV11-2|TRBJ1-2
CASSRGAEGYTF
TGTGCCAGCAGCCGGGGCGCCGAAGGCTACACCTTC
>NA|NA|TRBV6-5|TRBJ1-5
CASGRGDSNQPQHF
TGTGCCAGCGGGAGGGGGGATAGCAATCAGCCCCAGCATTTT
>NA|once|TRBV19|TRBJ2-1
CASRGLFSFYNEQFF
TGTGCCAGCAGGGGACTTTTTTCTTTCTACAATGAGCAGTTCTTC
>NA|NA|TRBV6-5|TRBJ2-5
CASSYSSRPGTQYF
TGTGCCAGCAGTTACTCGAGCAGGCCGGGGACCCAGTACTTC
>NA|once|TRBV7-9|TRBJ1-2
CASSHGTLYGYTF
TGTGCCAGCAGCCACGGGACGCTTTATGGCTACACCTTC
>TRBD2|NA|TRBV27|TRBJ2-7
CASSLAGGDYEQYF
TGTGCCAGCAGTTTAGCGGGAGGGGACTACGAGCAGTACTTC
>NA|NA|TRBV7-9|TRBJ1-3
CASSSPTGPFSGNTIYF
TGTGCCAGCAGCTCGCCCACCGGGCCCTTCTCTGGAAACACCATATATTTT
>TRBD1|NA|TRBV7-6|TRBJ2-1
CASSLNPPQGQGADNEQFF
TGTGCCAGCAGCTTAAACCCCCCCCAGGGACAGGGGGCCGACAATGAGCAGTTCTTC
>NA|NA|TRBV6-6|TRBJ1-2
CASSRDGININYGYTF
TGTGCCAGCAGCCGGGACGGCATAAACATAAACTATGGCTACACCTTC
>NA|NA|TRBV27|TRBJ1-5
CASSFQGSNQPQHF
TGTGCCAGCAGTTTCCAGGGTAGCAATCAGCCCCAGCATTTT
>NA|NA|TRBV6-6|TRBJ1-2
CASREGDNYGYTF
TGTGCCAGCCGGGAGGGAGATAACTATGGCTACACCTTC
>TRBD1|NA|TRBV15|TRBJ1-2
CATSRPTRTGGSYGYTF
TGTGCCACCAGCAGACCCACGCGAACAGGGGGCTCCTATGGCTACACCTTC
>TRBD2|NA|TRBV7-9|TRBJ2-1
CASSGKGTSGFYNEQFF
TGTGCCAGCAGCGGCAAGGGGACTAGCGGGTTCTACAATGAGCAGTTCTTC
>NA|NA|TRBV28|TRBJ1-3
CASSIQGPGNTIYF
TGTGCCAGCAGTATACAGGGTCCTGGAAACACCATATATTTT
>NA|NA|TRBV6-1|TRBJ2-1
CASSGGGMRSEQFF
TGTGCCAGCAGTGGAGGGGGGATGCGCAGTGAGCAGTTCTTC
>TRBD2|NA|TRBV19|TRBJ2-1
CASTIGGRPRGDEQFF
TGTGCCAGTACAATAGGCGGGAGGCCCCGGGGCGATGAGCAGTTCTTC
>TRBD2|NA|TRBV30|TRBJ2-1
CAWSVGLAGAHDEQFF
TGTGCCTGGAGTGTGGGTTTAGCGGGAGCCCATGATGAGCAGTTCTTC
>TRBD1|NA|TRBV6-1|TRBJ1-2
CASSPGQTNYGYTF
TGTGCCAGCAGCCCGGGACAGACTAACTATGGCTACACCTTC
>NA|NA|TRBV15|TRBJ1-2
CATSSGPVRDVAGWDF
TGTGCCACCAGCAGCGGCCCTGTCCGGGACGTGGCGGGGTGGGACTTC
>NA|NA|TRBV5-1|TRBJ2-7
CASSLGSGPDYEQYF
TGCGCCAGCAGCTTGGGTAGCGGTCCTGACTACGAGCAGTACTTC
>TRBD1|NA|TRBV27|TRBJ2-6
CASRSLGTGGLSSGANVPTF
TGTGCCAGCAGGTCACTCGGGACAGGGGGTTTGTCATCTGGGGCCAACGTCCCGACTTTC
>TRBD1|NA|TRBV10-3|TRBJ2-3
CAISVGTGVTDTQYF
TGTGCCATCAGTGTTGGGACAGGGGTCACAGATACGCAGTATTTT
>NA|NA|TRBV29-1|TRBJ2-2
CSVPQLNTGELFF
TGCAGCGTCCCTCAATTAAACACCGGGGAGCTGTTTTTT
>NA|NA|TRBV12-5|TRBJ2-7
CASGETGSYEQYF
TGTGCTAGTGGTGAGACAGGCTCCTACGAGCAGTACTTC
>NA|NA|TRBV7-2|TRBJ2-1
CASSFQWQSYNEQFF
TGTGCCAGCAGCTTCCAGTGGCAATCCTACAATGAGCAGTTCTTC
>TRBD2|NA|TRBV7-8|TRBJ2-7
CASSWRLAGEYEQYF
TGTGCCAGCAGCTGGCGTCTAGCGGGAGAATACGAGCAGTACTTC
>NA|NA|TRBV4-1|TRBJ1-4
CASSQDQAYGRRYDEKLFF
TGCGCCAGCAGCCAAGACCAAGCTTATGGACGCCGGTACGATGAAAAACTGTTTTTT